The clone carrying this T cell receptor beta chain was detected only a few times. Antigen: not known. Germline values: CDR1 SGHTA, CDR2 FQGTGA. Germline trimming cut 4 bases from V and 4 bases from J; bases unmatched to any gene: 7. The CDR3 sequence is 16 residues long. As every portion of the isolated RNA was reverse transcribed, the sequencing read expressed TCRB transcripts. Profiling relied on immunoSEQ multiplex PCR, and the TCRdb table lists in-frame clones only, not all of them. The sample includes 300,000 to 450,000 clones, 9.6% of them seen just once. This entry is derived from a study of beta chain features in type 1 diabetes. Study results and limitations: In every one of the four CD4+ subsets, TCRB CDR3s were moderately but significantly shorter in Type 1 diabetes patients.

The sequence was collected from a man under 40 with type 1 diabetes. The chain is built from TRBV7-3 and TRBJ2-2; 9 bases match TRBD2. Sequences were obtained from central memory CD4+ T cells from blood. The CDR3 nucleotides read TGTGCCAGCAGCTCGTCCAGCGGGAGGTTCACCGGGGAGCTGTTTTTT. Translation gives CASSSSSGRFTGELFF. Full variable domain (missing parts from reference TRBV7-3 and TRBJ2-2): GAGVSQTPSNKVTEKGKYVELRCDPISGHTALYWYRQSLGQGPEFLIYFQGTGAADDSGLPNDRFFAVRPEGSVSTLKIQRTERGDSAVYLCASSSSSGRFTGELFFGEGSRLTVL.